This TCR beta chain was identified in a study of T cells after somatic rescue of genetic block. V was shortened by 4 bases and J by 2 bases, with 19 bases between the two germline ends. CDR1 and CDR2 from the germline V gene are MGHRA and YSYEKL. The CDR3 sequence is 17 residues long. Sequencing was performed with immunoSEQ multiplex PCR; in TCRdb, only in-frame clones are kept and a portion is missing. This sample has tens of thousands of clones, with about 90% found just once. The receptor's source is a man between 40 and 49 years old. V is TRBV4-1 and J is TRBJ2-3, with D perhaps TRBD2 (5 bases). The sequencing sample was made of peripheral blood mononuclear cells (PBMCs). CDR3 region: CASSPTEAEPYTDTQYF. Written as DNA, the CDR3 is TGCGCCAGCAGCCCGACTGAAGCGGAGCCCTACACAGATACGCAGTATTTT.